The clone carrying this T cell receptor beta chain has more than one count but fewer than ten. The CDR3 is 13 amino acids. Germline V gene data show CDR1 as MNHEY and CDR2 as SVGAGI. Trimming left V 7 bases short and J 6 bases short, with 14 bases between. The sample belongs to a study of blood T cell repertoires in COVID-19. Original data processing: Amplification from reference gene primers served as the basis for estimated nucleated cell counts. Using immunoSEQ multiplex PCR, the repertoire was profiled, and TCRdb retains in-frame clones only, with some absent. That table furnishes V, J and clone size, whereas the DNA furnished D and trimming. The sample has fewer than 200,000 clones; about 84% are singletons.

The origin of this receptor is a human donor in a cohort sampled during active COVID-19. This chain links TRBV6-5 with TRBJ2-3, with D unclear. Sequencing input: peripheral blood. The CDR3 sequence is CASMPLNQDTQYF. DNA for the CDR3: TGTGCCAGCATGCCGTTGAACCAGGATACGCAGTATTTT.